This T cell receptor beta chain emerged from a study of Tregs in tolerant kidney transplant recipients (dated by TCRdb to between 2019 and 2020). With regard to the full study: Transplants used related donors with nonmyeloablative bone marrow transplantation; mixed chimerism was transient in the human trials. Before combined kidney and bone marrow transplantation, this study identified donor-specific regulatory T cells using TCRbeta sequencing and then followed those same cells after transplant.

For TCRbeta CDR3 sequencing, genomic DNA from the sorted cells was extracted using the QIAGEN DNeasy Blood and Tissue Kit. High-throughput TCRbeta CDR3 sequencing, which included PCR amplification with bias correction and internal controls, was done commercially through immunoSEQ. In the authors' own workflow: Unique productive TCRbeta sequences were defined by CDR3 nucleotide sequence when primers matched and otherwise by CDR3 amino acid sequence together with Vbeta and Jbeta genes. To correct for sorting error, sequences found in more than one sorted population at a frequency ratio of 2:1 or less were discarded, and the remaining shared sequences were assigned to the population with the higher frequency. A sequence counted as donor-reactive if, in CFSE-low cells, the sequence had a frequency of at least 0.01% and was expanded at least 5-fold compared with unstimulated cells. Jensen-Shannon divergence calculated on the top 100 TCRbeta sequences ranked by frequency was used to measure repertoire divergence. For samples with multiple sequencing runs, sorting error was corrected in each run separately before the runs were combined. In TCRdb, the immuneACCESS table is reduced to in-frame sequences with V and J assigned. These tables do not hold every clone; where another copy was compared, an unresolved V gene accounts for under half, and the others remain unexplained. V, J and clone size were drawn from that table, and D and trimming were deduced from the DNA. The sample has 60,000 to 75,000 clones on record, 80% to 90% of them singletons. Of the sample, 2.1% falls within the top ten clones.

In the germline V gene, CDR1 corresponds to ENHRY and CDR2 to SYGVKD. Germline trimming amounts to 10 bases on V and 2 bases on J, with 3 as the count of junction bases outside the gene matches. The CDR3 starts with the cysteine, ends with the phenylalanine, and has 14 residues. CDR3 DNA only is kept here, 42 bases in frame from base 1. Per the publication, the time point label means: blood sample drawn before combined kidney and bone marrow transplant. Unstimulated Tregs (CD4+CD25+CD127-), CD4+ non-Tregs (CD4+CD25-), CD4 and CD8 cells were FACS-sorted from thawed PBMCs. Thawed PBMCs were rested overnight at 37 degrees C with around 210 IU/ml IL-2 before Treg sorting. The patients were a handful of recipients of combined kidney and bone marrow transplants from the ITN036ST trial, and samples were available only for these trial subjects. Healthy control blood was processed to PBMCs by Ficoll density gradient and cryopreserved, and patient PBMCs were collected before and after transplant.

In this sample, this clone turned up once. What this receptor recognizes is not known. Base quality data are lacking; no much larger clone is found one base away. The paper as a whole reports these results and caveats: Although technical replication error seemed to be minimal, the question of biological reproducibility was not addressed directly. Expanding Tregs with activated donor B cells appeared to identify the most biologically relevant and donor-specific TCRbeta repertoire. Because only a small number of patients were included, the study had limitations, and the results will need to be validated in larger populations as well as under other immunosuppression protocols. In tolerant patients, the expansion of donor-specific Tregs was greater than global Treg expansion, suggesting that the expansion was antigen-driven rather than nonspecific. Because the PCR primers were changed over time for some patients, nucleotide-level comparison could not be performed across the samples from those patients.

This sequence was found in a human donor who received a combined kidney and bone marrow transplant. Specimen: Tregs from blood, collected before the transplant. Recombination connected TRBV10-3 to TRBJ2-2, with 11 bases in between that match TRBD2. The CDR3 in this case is CATRLAGNTGELFF. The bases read TGTGCCACCCGACTAGCGGGAAACACCGGGGAGCTGTTTTTT.